This T cell receptor (beta chain) was profiled in a study of shared clonotypes between healthy human individuals (dated by TCRdb to 2020 to 2021). At the level of the whole study: The cohort comprised a couple of women and a few men aged 18 to 49 years. For each donor, CD4 naive and CD4 memory were each run on three plates, CD8 naive on two plates, and CD8 memory on one plate. Different laboratories and diverse techniques were used to prepare libraries and sequence TCR repertoires, to increase sequencing depth and limit assay-specific biases. Per donor, leukapheresis produced somewhere between about 0.85 and 9.5 billion PBMCs. To estimate repertoire size and how much clonotype sharing occurs between individuals, the study deeply sequenced the blood TCR repertoires of several healthy adults.

The investigation overall reported the following: Sampling was restricted to blood, and TCR repertoires in tissues likely differ from the TCR repertoires found in blood. Naive subsets generally had larger estimated clonotype richness than memory subsets. The genetic and exposure-history diversity represented was limited by the small number of donors. Sharing across a few donors was observed for approximately 5% of naive CD4, 3% to 4% of naive CD8, about 2.3% of memory CD4, and around 0.4% of memory CD8 clonotypes. Incomplete sequencing was indicated by rarefaction of sorted-subset datasets, despite the large sequencing depth. Pairwise subsampling led to the expectation that sequencing depth would affect the degree of clonotype sharing among donors. Clonotypes shared by all four sorted-subset donors showed higher generation probabilities than non-shared clonotypes.

Details on this clone: Its antigen remains undetermined. No quality values exist for individual bases; no much larger clone is one base distant.

The CDR3 runs 16 residues from the cysteine to the phenylalanine. Only the CDR3 part of the read is kept: 48 bases, read in frame from the first base. For this chain, trimming is 2 bases at the V end and 8 bases at the J end, and the number of junction bases without a gene match is 13. The germline V gene yields KGHSH for CDR1 and LQKENI for CDR2. Using the deep immunoSEQ assay, multiplex PCR amplified TCR CDR3 regions from genomic DNA. Extracted genomic DNA from each cell subset was spread evenly across all wells of several immunoSEQ 96-well plates, with each plate serving as a replicate. Each replicate PCR for sorted subsets received about 210 ng genomic DNA, equal to tens of thousands of T cell genomes. Purified libraries were quantified with a Qubit 3.0 fluorometer, sized on a Bioanalyzer 2100, and re-quantified with the KAPA Library Quantification kit. Every immunoSEQ 96-well plate was sequenced on a dedicated single-read 150-cycle Illumina NextSeq 550 flow cell. As for how the authors treated the data: Because only junctional sequences without quality scores were contained in the immunoSEQ output, filtering matching that applied to full-length reads could not be performed. Sequences were annotated with PyIR, a Python wrapper for IgBLAST v1.9, using IMGT germline references to assign V/J genes and CDR3. Reads were filtered out if the reads had weak V/J assignments (E-value above 1e-6), no CDR3, stop codons, out-of-frame junctions, or ambiguous translated residues. V3J clonotypes were defined by identical inferred V gene, J gene, and CDR3 amino acid sequence. Percentage overlap between repertoires was computed as shared unique clonotypes divided by the size of the smaller repertoire. Three approaches were used to assess repertoire richness: RTK rarefaction, the Chao1 estimator, and Recon v2.1 estimates of unobserved clonotypes. Generation probabilities for all TCRbeta clonotypes obtained by the gDNA method from a handful of donors were computed using OLGA. Here the immuneACCESS table is served through TCRdb, limited to in-frame sequences with V and J called. Missing clones are a known gap in these copies; in checked studies unresolved V genes cover under half, and the rest lacks a known reason. The V and J calls and clone size come from that table; D and trimming were worked out from the DNA. The sample contains approximately 2.5 million clones, more than 90% of them found a single time. Of the sample, 0.14% is held by the ten largest clones.

The donors were healthy, HIV-negative adults with no recently reported acute infections or vaccinations. Only Caucasian adults living in Nashville, Tennessee, USA were represented among the donors. Magnetic negative selection was used to enrich CD4+ T cells, after which naive cells were positively selected on CD45RA and the negative fraction became the memory subset. Blood was obtained by leukapheresis, after which PBMCs were separated by Ficoll-Histopaque density gradient centrifugation and cryopreserved in liquid nitrogen vapor phase. Analytical flow cytometry was used to check the purity and quantity of each magnetically sorted T cell population. Genomic DNA was isolated from every sorted fraction and measured by UV absorbance on a Nanodrop 2000c.

The chain was built from TRBV18 and TRBJ1-2; a stretch of 8 junction bases matches TRBD1. The sequence came from a man between 18 and 35 years old in good health. The source material was naive CD4+ T cells sorted from blood. Interpreted using the paper, the cell subset or site label stands for: CD45RA+ positively selected. The DNA sequence is as follows: TGTGCCAGCTCACCATCAGCGGCAGGGGGCGCGAAAGGCTACACCTTC. Its protein reads: CASSPSAAGGAKGYTF.